This T cell receptor (beta chain) was retrieved from a study of T cells in Graves' hyperthyroidism and ophthalmopathy (dated by TCRdb to the late 2010s). About the full investigation: Peripheral blood samples were taken at the time of initial diagnosis, prior to any treatment. To identify TCR V-J signatures that set the groups apart, the researchers used a discovery cohort of more than 95 patients, made up of under 45 with Graves' ophthalmopathy and approximately 57 with stable Graves' hyperthyroidism. Prospective prediction of ophthalmopathy was tested in an independent validation cohort consisting of 18 to 20 hyperthyroidism patients and around 17 patients who later progressed to ophthalmopathy. The 75 to 100 discovery patients were randomly split 7:3 into training and test sets. In more than 5 Graves' hyperthyroidism patients, the study also compared T-cell repertoires from thyroid tissue with T-cell repertoires from blood. After sampling, hyperthyroidism patients received methimazole starting at 30 mg daily, and ophthalmopathy patients received high-dose intravenous methylprednisolone. The paper reports TCR Vbeta CDR3 sequencing of 140 or so peripheral blood samples: around 45 ophthalmopathy, roughly 74 hyperthyroidism and roughly 17 progressor patients.

CDR1 and CDR2 (MNHNS, SASEGT) derive from the germline V gene. The CDR3, cysteine through phenylalanine, is 14 amino acids long. Only the CDR3 portion is preserved as DNA: 42 bases, with reading frame beginning at the first base. V is cut by 5 bases and J by 6 bases, and the space between the germline ends is 16 bases. Moderately to severely active disease, a Clinical Activity Score of at least 3, a NOSPECS grade of at least 4, and a duration under 3 months were present in ophthalmopathy patients. The study excluded patients with uncontrolled infections, other autoimmune diseases, pregnancy or lactation. Diagnoses relied on clinical symptoms, serum thyroxine and TRAb, thyroid ultrasound and orbital computed tomography. PBMCs were isolated from roughly 10 ml of fresh peripheral blood by Ficoll-Paque density gradient centrifugation. Total RNA was extracted with Trizol reagent, and quality was checked on an Agilent 2100 Bioanalyzer.

Amplification of TCR beta CDR3 regions was carried out from RNA transcripts. A first-round RT-PCR of the TCR CDR3 used the HTBI primer set with the Qiagen OneStep RT-PCR kit. Libraries were constructed in a second round of multiplex PCR, after which size selection and purification were performed. The libraries were sequenced on an Illumina HiSeq2000 using paired-end 100 bp reads. In the authors' own workflow: SOAPnuke was used to process the raw data, throwing out any read that contained adapters or uncalled bases, had a mean Phred below 15, or lacked an exact constant-primer or identifier match. COPE v1.2.5 was used to merge the high-quality paired reads, and each unique nucleotide sequence was defined as a clonotype. MiTCR v1.1 was used to align clonotypes to the IMGT TRBV, TRBD and TRBJ reference segments. The analysis was restricted to V-J combinations with a frequency above 0.0001, which together covered 99% to 99.2% of the repertoires. A TCS score was defined as the ratio of F50 (clonal expansion) to E x V (chaos), with BLOSUM62-based TCRdist applied between CDR3 peptides within each V-J. Welch's t-statistics and random forest reduced around 510 V-J features to 13, which were used in a naive Bayes classifier (R e1071). TCRdb took the public reads, trimmed them with fastp at Q25, ran MiXCR for clone calling and kept in-frame beta chains. A single entry per CDR3 protein holds the most common genes and DNA from its merged rows. For this entry, the V and J calls and clone size follow TCRdb and not the study's own pipeline. Within this sample are under 350,000 distinct CDR3 sequences, with roughly 13% of them counted one time only. Clones ranked in the top ten supply 34% of the sample.

What the authors observed across the whole study: In validation, the model predicted progression to ophthalmopathy a median of roughly six months before onset, with roughly 70% sensitivity and almost 75% specificity. Blood samples also contained most of the expanded thyroid clonotypes (frequency above 0.001), which suggests that blood repertoires may reflect thyroid immune responses. In cross-validation, a model built on a 13 V-J signature told ophthalmopathy apart from stable hyperthyroidism with approximately 90% sensitivity and roughly 83% specificity, and in testing the same model reached 80%/75%. No statistical method was used to set the sample size in advance, and investigators knew the group allocation.

The table lists this clonotype with many counts. It lacks a known antigen. Base qualities were left out, and no much larger clone turns up one base away. The specimen sequenced was blood. The chain joins TRBV6-1 to TRBJ1-2; the best D guess is TRBD1, with 5 bases matching. The source is a woman in her thirties or forties with Graves' ophthalmopathy. The CDR3 region: CASSRTDTDDGYTF. The DNA sequence is TGTGCCAGCAGTCGGACGGACACCGATGATGGCTACACCTTC.